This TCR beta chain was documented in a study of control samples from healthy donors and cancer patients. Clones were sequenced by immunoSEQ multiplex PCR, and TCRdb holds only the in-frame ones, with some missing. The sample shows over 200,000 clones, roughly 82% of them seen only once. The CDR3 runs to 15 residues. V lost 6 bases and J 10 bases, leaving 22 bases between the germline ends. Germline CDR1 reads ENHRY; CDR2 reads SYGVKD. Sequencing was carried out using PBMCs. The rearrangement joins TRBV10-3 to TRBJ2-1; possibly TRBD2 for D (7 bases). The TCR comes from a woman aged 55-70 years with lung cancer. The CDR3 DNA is TGTGCCATCAGCCGCAGGGAGGGGGTGTCTAACGAGCAGTTCTTC. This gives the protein CAISRREGVSNEQFF.